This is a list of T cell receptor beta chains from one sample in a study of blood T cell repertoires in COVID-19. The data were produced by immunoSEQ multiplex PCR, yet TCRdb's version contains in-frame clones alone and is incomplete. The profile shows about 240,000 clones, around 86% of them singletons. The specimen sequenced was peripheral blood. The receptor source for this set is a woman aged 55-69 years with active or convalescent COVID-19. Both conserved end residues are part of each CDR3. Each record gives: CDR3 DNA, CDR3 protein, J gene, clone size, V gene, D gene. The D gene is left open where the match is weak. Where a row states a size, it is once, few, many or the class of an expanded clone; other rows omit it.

TGTGCCAGCAGCCCCAGACAGGGGGCGGGAAATTCACCCCTCCACTTT,CASSPRQGAGNSPLHF,TRBJ1-6,.,TRBV7-9,TRBD1
TGTGCCAGCAGCCTCGGGACAGGGGCTCGCTATGGCTACACCTTC,CASSLGTGARYGYTF,TRBJ1-2,.,TRBV7-9,TRBD1
TGCGCCAGCAAACAGGGGGCGGCCCCCCAGACCTACGAGCAGTACTTC,CASKQGAAPQTYEQYF,TRBJ2-7,.,TRBV5-1,TRBD1
TGTGCCACGGGACAGGGGGCGGGCCCCTTC,CATGQGAGPF,TRBJ1-2,.,TRBV6-6,TRBD1
TGTGCCAGTAGTACACAACAGGGGGCAGGATCCTACAATGAGCAGTTCTTC,CASSTQQGAGSYNEQFF,TRBJ2-1,.,TRBV19,TRBD1
TGTGCCAGCAGCCGGAGCCTAGCGGGGAGCAATGAGCAGTTCTTC,CASSRSLAGSNEQFF,TRBJ2-1,.,TRBV7-2,TRBD2
TGTGCCAGAGGGGCAACAGGGGGCCACGAGCAGTACTTC,CARGATGGHEQYF,TRBJ2-7,.,TRBV2,TRBD1
TGTGCCAGCAGACCGACAGGGACCTATGGCTACACCTTC,CASRPTGTYGYTF,TRBJ1-2,.,TRBV7-9,TRBD1
TGTGCCTGGACAGGGTCCTCCTACGAGCAGTACTTC,CAWTGSSYEQYF,TRBJ2-7,few,TRBV30,.
TGTGCCAGCAGCTCTTTGGCGGGGAGGAGCACAGATACGCAGTATTTT,CASSSLAGRSTDTQYF,TRBJ2-3,.,TRBV7-8,.
TGTGCCAGCAGCGGGACAGGGGGCTTTGAAAAACTGTTTTTT,CASSGTGGFEKLFF,TRBJ1-4,.,TRBV6-5,TRBD1
TGTGCCATCAGTGGTCTAGCGGGGGGGACAGATACGCAGTATTTT,CAISGLAGGTDTQYF,TRBJ2-3,.,TRBV10-3,TRBD2
TGTGCCAGCAAGACGGGTGAGCAGTTCTTC,CASKTGEQFF,TRBJ2-1,.,TRBV2,.
TGTGCCAGTAGTATCCGGGGTTTGAACACTGAAGCTTTCTTT,CASSIRGLNTEAFF,TRBJ1-1,.,TRBV19,.
TGTGCCAGCAGTCACCACCCCCGGGACAGGGTTCCCGAGCAGTACTTC,CASSHHPRDRVPEQYF,TRBJ2-7,.,TRBV28,TRBD1
TGCGCCAGCAGTCCTCAGGGGACCGGTGAAAAACTGTTTTTT,CASSPQGTGEKLFF,TRBJ1-4,.,TRBV10-1,.
TGCGCCAGCAGACCGGTCCAGGGTTACGAGCAGTACTTC,CASRPVQGYEQYF,TRBJ2-7,.,TRBV5-1,.
TGCGCCAGCAGCCAAGATCTGGTGGGACTAGAGCAGTTCTTC,CASSQDLVGLEQFF,TRBJ2-1,.,TRBV4-1,TRBD2
TGTGCTAGTGGTTTGGTACCCCTGCTCTGGACAGGGGGCGCAGGAATGAAGTTCTTC,CASGLVPLLWTGGAGMKFF,TRBJ2-1,.,TRBV12-5,TRBD1
TGTGCCAGTAGTAGGAATGGAGGTGAAAAACTGTTTTTT,CASSRNGGEKLFF,TRBJ1-4,.,TRBV19,.
TGTGCCAGCAGCATGACTAGCGGGGTCTCCTCCTACAATGAGCAGTTCTTC,CASSMTSGVSSYNEQFF,TRBJ2-1,.,TRBV7-3,TRBD2
TGTGCCAGCAGCCTGACAGGGCCACCGTTCTTC,CASSLTGPPFF,TRBJ2-1,.,TRBV7-9,TRBD1
TGTGCCAGCAGCCCCCAGGGATTCGAGCAGTACTTC,CASSPQGFEQYF,TRBJ2-7,.,TRBV11-2,.
TGTGCCAGCAGCAAGGGGGCAGCTACTCCAAACACCATATATTTT,CASSKGAATPNTIYF,TRBJ1-3,.,TRBV7-9,TRBD1
TGCGCCAGCACCCTGCGTCCCGTTAGCGGGGGGGCAGCAGATACGCAGTATTTT,CASTLRPVSGGAADTQYF,TRBJ2-3,few,TRBV5-1,TRBD2
TGTGCCAGCAGCTATGCGGTGGGCACTGAAGCTTTCTTT,CASSYAVGTEAFF,TRBJ1-1,many,TRBV11-3,.
TGTGCCAGCAGCCAGCAGCGGGGAATCACAGATACGCAGTATTTT,CASSQQRGITDTQYF,TRBJ2-3,.,TRBV6-5,TRBD2